A single T cell receptor beta chain is shown here with its context. This specimen comes from a study of blood T cell repertoires in COVID-19. This CDR3 spans 17 amino acids. From germline, CDR1 is MGHRA and CDR2 YSYEKL. Between the trimmed V and J ends, which lost 4 bases and 1 base, there was a span of 18 bases. Sequencing used immunoSEQ multiplex PCR; TCRdb keeps in-frame clones, though not all of them. The repertoire holds under 200,000 clones, with 90% as singletons. The receptor's source is a man in his fifties or sixties with acute or convalescent COVID-19. This chain joins TRBV4-1 and TRBJ2-3; D is unresolved. The material sequenced was peripheral blood. The CDR3 here is CASSPSEFGSRTDTQYF. CDR3 sequence (DNA): TGCGCCAGCAGCCCCAGTGAGTTCGGGTCCCGCACAGATACGCAGTATTTT.